The 20 T cell receptor beta chains reported below all come from one sample, sequenced in a study of cytomegalovirus exposure and HLA in healthy donors. The PCR employed 60 Vbeta primers together with 13 Jbeta primers. The protocol was immunoSEQ multiplex PCR, while the TCRdb copy is restricted to in-frame clones and leaves out a portion. The sample holds under 200,000 clones, approximately 70% seen once. Sequenced sample: PBMCs. Every receptor here comes from a woman in her thirties in good health and CMV-seronegative.

With respect to this clone: One junction end disagrees with the germline gene, perhaps due to a read error. This rearrangement joins TRBV7-9 to TRBJ1-4, with 10 nucleotides matching TRBD1. CDR1 and CDR2 from the germline V gene are SEHNR and FQNEAQ (reference sequence). There are 16 residues in the CDR3. The DNA of the CDR3 is TGTTCCAGCAGCTTAGATCCGGGACAGGGGAATGAAAAACTGTTTTTT. Its protein product is CSSSLDPGQGNEKLFF.

The genes are TRBV9 and TRBJ2-2; 13 nucleotides agree with TRBD2. Germline V gene data show CDR1 as SGDLS and CDR2 as YYNGEE. The CDR3 consists of 15 residues. J was trimmed by 5 bases and V by 8 bases; bases with no gene match: 6. CDR3 bases: TGTGCCAGTAGACCGGGACTAGCGGGAACCGGGGAGCTGTTTTTT. Protein: CASRPGLAGTGELFF.

The CDR3 region has the DNA TGTGCCAGCAGGGGGCTTTCGTCTGCTGCTAACTATGGCTACACCTTC. Amino acid sequence: CASRGLSSAANYGYTF. The chain couples TRBV27 to TRBJ1-2; D might be TRBD1 (5 bases). CDR3 length: 16 amino acids. Trimming shortened V by 6 bases and J by 0 bases, and 17 bases separated the two germline ends. Germline loops: CDR1 MNHEY, CDR2 SMNVEV (reference sequence).

This clone occurred once. This chain connects TRBV19 to TRBJ2-7, with D perhaps matching TRBD2 (6 bases). The germline gives CDR1 LNHDA, CDR2 SQIVND (reference sequence). Trimming removed 3 bases from V and 2 bases from J, with 17 bases in between. The CDR3 runs to 16 residues. The CDR3 sequence: CASSMRRARTAYEQYF. CDR3 DNA sequence: TGTGCCAGTAGTATGAGGAGGGCTAGAACCGCCTACGAGCAGTACTTC.

The chain couples TRBV5-1 to TRBJ2-6; TRBD2 might be the D (6 bases). V lost 1 base and J lost 1, with 9 bases in between. Germline assignment: CDR1 SGHRS and CDR2 YFSETQ. The CDR3 has 16 residues. In DNA form, the CDR3 reads TGCGCCAGCAGCTTGCCCGGGGGTTCTGGGGCCAACGTCCTGACTTTC. Translated: CASSLPGGSGANVLTF.

The chain carries TRBV18 and TRBJ2-5; D is ambiguous. V was cut by 4 bases and J by 7 bases, with 10 bases left in between. The CDR3 has 12 amino acids. The germline V gene has CDR1 KGHSH and CDR2 LQKENI. The CDR3 DNA reads TGTGCCAGCTCACGTCAGGAAGGGACCCAGTACTTC. It translates to CASSRQEGTQYF.

In DNA form, the CDR3 reads TGTGCCAGCAGCGAAAGAACAGGGGGTAATGGAGAGACCCAGTACTTC. It yields the protein CASSERTGGNGETQYF. This sequence joins TRBV9 and TRBJ2-5, with 8 bases that match TRBD1. V lost 3 bases, J lost 4 bases, and 11 bases stayed unmatched. The CDR3 covers 16 residues. The germline gives CDR1 SGDLS, CDR2 YYNGEE.

CDR3 bases: TGTGCCTGGAGTCAGGGGTGGGGGTACGAGCAGTACTTC. It translates to CAWSQGWGYEQYF. The rearrangement uses TRBV30 and TRBJ2-5; possibly TRBD1 for D (6 bases). The J call is uncertain, as TRBJ2-7 better fits the DNA end. This CDR3 has 13 amino acids. Looked up from germline, CDR1 is GTSNPN and CDR2 is SVGIG (reference sequence).

The V call is TRBV27, the J call TRBJ2-1; a possible D gene is TRBD2 (5 bases). The V end was cut by 5 bases, the J end by 5 bases, with 10 bases between. From germline, CDR1 is MNHEY and CDR2 SMNVEV (reference sequence). CDR3 size: 13 residues. The CDR3 reads CASSLTNNNEQFF. DNA for the CDR3: TGTGCCAGCAGTCTGACTAATAACAATGAGCAGTTCTTC.

The genes are TRBV7-3 and TRBJ2-5, with 10 nucleotides matching TRBD2. The CDR3 totals 17 residues. The junction had 17 bases not matched to a gene; V was cut back by 4 bases and J by 9 bases. Germline assignment: CDR1 SGHTA and CDR2 FQGTGA. The CDR3 bases are TGTGCCAGCAGCTCCGTTGGTAGCGGGAGGCCCGCCGCGTCCCAGTACTTC. Translated: CASSSVGSGRPAASQYF.

This chain connects TRBV7-2 to TRBJ2-3; TRBD1 matches at 11 bases. Per germline, CDR1 SGHTA and CDR2 FQGNSA. The V and J ends lost 4 bases and 6 bases, in that order; junction bases with no gene match: 3. The CDR3 is 14 residues long. Here the CDR3 reads CASSSRTGGDTQYF. The DNA for the CDR3 is TGTGCCAGCAGCTCCAGGACAGGGGGCGATACGCAGTATTTT.

The chain joins TRBV13 to TRBJ1-3, with a possible D match to TRBD1 (5 bases). CDR1 is PRHDT and CDR2 is FYEKMQ in the germline V gene (reference sequence). The CDR3 length is 16 residues. Trimming removed 4 bases at V and 1 base at J, with 14 bases between. CDR3 sequence reads: CASSYNEGRSGNTIYF. CDR3 sequence (DNA): TGTGCCAGCAGCTACAACGAGGGGAGGTCTGGAAACACCATATATTTT.

The genes are TRBV10-3 and TRBJ2-7; 11 bases agree with TRBD2. After removal of 6 bases from V and 5 bases from J, the junction contained 6 bases not matched to a gene. The CDR3 loop spans 14 amino acids. Germline V gives CDR1 ENHRY, CDR2 SYGVKD. The CDR3 nucleotides read TGTGCCATCAGCAGACTAGCGGGATTCGACGAGCAGTACTTC. Its protein is CAISRLAGFDEQYF.

This chain joins TRBV7-2 and TRBJ2-3; 8 positions agree with TRBD1. V gave up 4 bases and J gave up 3 bases; unmatched junction bases: 6. The CDR3 runs to 15 residues. CDR1 is SGHTA and CDR2 is FQGNSA in the germline V gene. The CDR3 DNA sequence: TGTGCCAGCAGCTCGGACAGGGCCCTGACAGATACGCAGTATTTT. This sequence encodes CASSSDRALTDTQYF. Supplemented by reference TRBV7-2 and TRBJ2-3, the full variable domain reads GAGVSQSPSNKVTEKGKDVELRCDPISGHTALYWYRQSLGQGLEFLIYFQGNSAPDKSGLPSDRFSAERTGGSVSTLTIQRTQQEDSAVYLCASSSDRALTDTQYFGPGTRLTVL.

This chain connects TRBV6-1 to TRBJ2-2; the match to TRBD2 covers 9 bases. Looked up from germline, CDR1 is MNHNS and CDR2 is SASEGT. V was clipped by 5 bases and J by 8 bases; unmatched bases: 15. The CDR3 has 17 residues. This CDR3 reads CASSQDLAGYLRGELFF. CDR3 nucleotide sequence: TGTGCCAGCAGTCAAGATCTAGCGGGATACCTTAGGGGGGAGCTGTTTTTT.

This sequence joins TRBV6-1 and TRBJ2-3; maybe TRBD2 (6 bases). Looked up from germline, CDR1 is MNHNS and CDR2 is SASEGT. CDR3 length equals 15 residues. V lost 6 bases and J lost 2, with 15 bases in between. This CDR3 reads CASRKQPGLTDTQYF. The CDR3 nucleotides read TGTGCCAGCAGGAAACAACCGGGACTCACAGATACGCAGTATTTT.

This sequence joins TRBV7-6 and TRBJ1-2; 8 bases fit TRBD1. The V and J ends lost 5 bases and 3 bases, in that order; junction bases with no gene match: 2. The CDR3 extends over 13 amino acids. Per germline, CDR1 SGHVS and CDR2 FNYEAQ. The CDR3 is CASSPDRDYGYTF. CDR3 DNA sequence: TGTGCCAGCAGCCCGGACAGGGACTATGGCTACACCTTC.

The chain recombines TRBV20-1 with TRBJ1-2; D is uncertain. The germline V and J ends were trimmed by 5 bases and 0 bases, with 4 bases remaining between them. CDR3 length: 11 residues. Germline-derived CDR1 and CDR2 are DFQATT and SNEGSKA (reference sequence). CDR3 amino acids: CSASANYGYTF. For the CDR3, the DNA is TGCAGTGCTTCAGCTAACTATGGCTACACCTTC.

The chain combines TRBV4-1 with TRBJ1-2; D is unresolved. V lost 2 bases and J 2 bases, leaving 12 bases between the germline ends. The length of the CDR3 is 15 residues. Per the germline V gene, CDR1 is MGHRA and CDR2 is YSYEKL. CDR3 residues: CASSQFLRGNYGYTF. CDR3 DNA: TGCGCCAGCAGCCAATTTCTCAGAGGGAACTATGGCTACACCTTC.

The CDR3 DNA reads as TGTGCCACCAGCAGAGGATTGGCGGGAGTCGAGGACAATGAGCAGTTCTTC. It codes for CATSRGLAGVEDNEQFF. The chain is built from TRBV15 and TRBJ2-1; 7 nucleotides match TRBD2. Germline CDR1 reads LNHNV; CDR2 reads YYDKDF (reference sequence). The V and J ends lost 1 base and 5 bases, in that order; junction bases with no gene match: 11. The CDR3 is 17 residues long.